This T cell receptor beta chain was sequenced in a study of cytomegalovirus exposure and HLA in healthy donors. Findings and limits, study-wide: Trimming of TCR beta V- and J-genes showed a link, identified in a later analysis, to a missense DCLRE1C variant. In vitro confirmation showed three CMV-associated chains to be CMV antigen specific.

Each of the donors was a healthy bone marrow donor. The donors, nominally healthy at sampling, likely had unrecorded immune exposures. About this clone itself: Its antigen is unidentified.

After removal of 2 bases from V and 7 bases from J, the junction contained 8 bases not matched to a gene. The CDR3 has 15 residues. Looked up from germline, CDR1 is SGHAT and CDR2 is FQNNGV. Primers: 60 Vbeta forward and 13 Jbeta reverse. The protocol was immunoSEQ multiplex PCR, while the TCRdb copy is restricted to in-frame clones and leaves out a portion. The table lists approximately 170,000 clones, about 64% of them singletons, with 1.3% to 1.5% in the top ten. The sample comprised PBMCs. The receptor comes from a man aged 50-60 years in good health and CMV-seronegative. The chain is built from TRBV11-2 and TRBJ1-3, with 7 bases matching TRBD1. The CDR3 is CASSLMGQLSNTIYF. For the CDR3, the DNA is TGTGCCAGCAGCTTAATGGGACAGCTCAGCAACACCATATATTTT.